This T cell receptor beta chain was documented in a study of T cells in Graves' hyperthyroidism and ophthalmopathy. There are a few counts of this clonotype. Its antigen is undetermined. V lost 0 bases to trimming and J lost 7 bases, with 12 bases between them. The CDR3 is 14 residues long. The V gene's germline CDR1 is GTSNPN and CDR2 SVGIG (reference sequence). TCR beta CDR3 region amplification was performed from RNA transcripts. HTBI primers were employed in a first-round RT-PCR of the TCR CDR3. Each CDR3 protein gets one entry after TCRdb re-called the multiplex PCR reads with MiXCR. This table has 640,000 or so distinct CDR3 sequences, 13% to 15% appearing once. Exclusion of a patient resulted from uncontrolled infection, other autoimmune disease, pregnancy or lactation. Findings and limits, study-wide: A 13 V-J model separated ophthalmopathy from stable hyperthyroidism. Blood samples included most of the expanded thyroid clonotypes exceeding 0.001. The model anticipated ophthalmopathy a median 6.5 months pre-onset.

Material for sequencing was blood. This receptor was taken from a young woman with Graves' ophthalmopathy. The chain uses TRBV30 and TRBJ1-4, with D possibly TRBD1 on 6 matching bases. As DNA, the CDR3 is TGTGCCTGGAGTGTTCCGCCAGGGGTTGAAAAACTGTTTTTT. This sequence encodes CAWSVPPGVEKLFF.